This T cell receptor beta chain was identified during a study of blood T cells in healthy people across ages. The V gene lost 6 bases and the J gene lost 3 bases, with 14 bases spanning the gap. The CDR3 runs 14 residues. Primed by a sample-barcoded 5' primer and a J-beta primer mix, a second PCR proceeded for 7 to 11 cycles. TCRdb reprocessed the 5' RACE reads with MiXCR, giving one entry per CDR3 protein. The data hold over 600,000 distinct CDR3 sequences, with over 40% observed a single time. This TCR came from a man older than 75 in good health. V usage is TRBV12-3 or TRBV12-4 and J usage is TRBJ1-2; no reliable D call. The sample taken for sequencing was blood. The CDR3 spells CASSSTRAYYGYTF. The CDR3 DNA reads as TGTGCCAGCAGCTCAACACGGGCGTACTATGGCTACACCTTC.